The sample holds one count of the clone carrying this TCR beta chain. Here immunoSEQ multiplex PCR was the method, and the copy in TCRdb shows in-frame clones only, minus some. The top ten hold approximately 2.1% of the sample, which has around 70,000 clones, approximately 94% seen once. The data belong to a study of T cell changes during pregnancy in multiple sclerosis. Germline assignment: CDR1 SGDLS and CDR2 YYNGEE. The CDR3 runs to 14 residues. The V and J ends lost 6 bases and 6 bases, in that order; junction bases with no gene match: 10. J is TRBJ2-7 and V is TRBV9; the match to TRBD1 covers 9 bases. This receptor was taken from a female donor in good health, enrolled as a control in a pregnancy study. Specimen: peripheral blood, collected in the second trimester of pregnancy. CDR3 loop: CASTLGTGFSEQYF. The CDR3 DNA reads TGTGCCAGCACCCTTGGGACAGGGTTTTCCGAGCAGTACTTC.